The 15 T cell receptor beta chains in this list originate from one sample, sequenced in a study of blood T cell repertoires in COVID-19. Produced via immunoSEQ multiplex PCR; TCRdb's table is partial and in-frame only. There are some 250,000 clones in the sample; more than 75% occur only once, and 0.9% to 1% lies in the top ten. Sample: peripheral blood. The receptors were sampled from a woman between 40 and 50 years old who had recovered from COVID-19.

CDR3 coding DNA: TGCGCCAGCAGCTTCAACTACCCTGGGAATGAGCAGTTCTTC. Its translation: CASSFNYPGNEQFF. The rearrangement uses TRBV5-1 and TRBJ2-1; no clear D gene. Germline V gene lookup returns CDR1 SGHRS and CDR2 YFSETQ. V was trimmed by 2 bases and J by 7 bases, leaving 13 bases between them. This CDR3 is built from 14 residues.

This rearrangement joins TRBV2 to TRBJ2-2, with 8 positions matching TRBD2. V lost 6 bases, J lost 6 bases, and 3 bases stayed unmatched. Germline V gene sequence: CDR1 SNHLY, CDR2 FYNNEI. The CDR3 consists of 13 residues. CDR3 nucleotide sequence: TGTGCCAGCAGCCAGACTAGCGCCGGGGAGCTGTTTTTT. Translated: CASSQTSAGELFF.

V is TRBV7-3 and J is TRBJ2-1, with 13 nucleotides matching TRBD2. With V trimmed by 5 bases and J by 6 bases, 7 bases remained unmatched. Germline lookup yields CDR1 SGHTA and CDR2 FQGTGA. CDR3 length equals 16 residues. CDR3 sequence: CASSQGGLAGANEQFF. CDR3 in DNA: TGTGCCAGCAGCCAAGGTGGACTAGCGGGGGCCAATGAGCAGTTCTTC. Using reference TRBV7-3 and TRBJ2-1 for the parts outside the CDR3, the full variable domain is GAGVSQTPSNKVTEKGKYVELRCDPISGHTALYWYRQSLGQGPEFLIYFQGTGAADDSGLPNDRFFAVRPEGSVSTLKIQRTERGDSAVYLCASSQGGLAGANEQFFGPGTRLTVL.

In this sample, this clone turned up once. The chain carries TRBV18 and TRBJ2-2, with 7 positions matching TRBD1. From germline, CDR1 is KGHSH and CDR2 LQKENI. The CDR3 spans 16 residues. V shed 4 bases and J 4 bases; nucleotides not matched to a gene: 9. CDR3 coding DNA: TGTGCCAGCTCACTCACAGGGGTTTCAGGCACCGGGGAGCTGTTTTTT. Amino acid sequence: CASSLTGVSGTGELFF.

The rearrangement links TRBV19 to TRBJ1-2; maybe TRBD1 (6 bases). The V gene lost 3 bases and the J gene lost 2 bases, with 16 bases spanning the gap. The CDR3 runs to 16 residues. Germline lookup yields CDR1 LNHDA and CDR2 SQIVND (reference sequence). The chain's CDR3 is CASSILGDTGNYGYTF. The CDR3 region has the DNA TGTGCCAGTAGTATTTTGGGGGACACAGGGAACTATGGCTACACCTTC. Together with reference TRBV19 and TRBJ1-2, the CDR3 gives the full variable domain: DGGITQSPKYLFRKEGQNVTLSCEQNLNHDAMYWYRQDPGQGLRLIYYSQIVNDFQKGDIAEGYSVSREKKESFPLTVTSAQKNPTAFYLCASSILGDTGNYGYTFGSGTRLTVV.

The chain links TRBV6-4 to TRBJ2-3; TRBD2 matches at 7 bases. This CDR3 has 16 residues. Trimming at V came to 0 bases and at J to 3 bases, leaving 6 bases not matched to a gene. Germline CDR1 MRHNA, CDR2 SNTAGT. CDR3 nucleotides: TGTGCCAGCAGTGACTCGACGGCGGGAGCGACAGATACGCAGTATTTT. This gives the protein CASSDSTAGATDTQYF.

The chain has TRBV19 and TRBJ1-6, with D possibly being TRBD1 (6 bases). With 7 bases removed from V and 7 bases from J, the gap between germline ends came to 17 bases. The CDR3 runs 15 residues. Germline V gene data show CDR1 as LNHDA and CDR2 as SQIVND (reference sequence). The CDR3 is CASTRGQRQNSPLHF. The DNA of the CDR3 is TGTGCCAGTACCAGGGGACAACGACAGAATTCACCCCTCCACTTT.

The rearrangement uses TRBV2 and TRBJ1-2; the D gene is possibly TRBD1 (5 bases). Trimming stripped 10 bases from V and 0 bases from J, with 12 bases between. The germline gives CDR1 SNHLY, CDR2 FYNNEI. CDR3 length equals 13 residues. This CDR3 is CAIGGGPNYGYTF. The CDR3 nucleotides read TGTGCCATCGGCGGGGGACCTAACTATGGCTACACCTTC.

CDR3 in DNA: TGCGCCAGCAGCCAAGGTCTAGCGACCAATGAGCAGTTCTTC. This sequence encodes CASSQGLATNEQFF. The chain recombines TRBV4-3 with TRBJ2-1, with D maybe TRBD2 (6 bases). Germline assignment: CDR1 LGHNA and CDR2 YSLEER. The CDR3 has 14 residues. The V gene lost 1 base and the J gene lost 6 bases, with 10 bases spanning the gap.

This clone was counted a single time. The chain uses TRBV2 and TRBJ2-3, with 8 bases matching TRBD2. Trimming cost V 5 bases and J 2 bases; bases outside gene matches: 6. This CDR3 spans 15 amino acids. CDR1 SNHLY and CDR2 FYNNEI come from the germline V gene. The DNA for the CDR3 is TGTGCCAGCAGTAGGACTAGCAGGGCCACAGATACGCAGTATTTT. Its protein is CASSRTSRATDTQYF.

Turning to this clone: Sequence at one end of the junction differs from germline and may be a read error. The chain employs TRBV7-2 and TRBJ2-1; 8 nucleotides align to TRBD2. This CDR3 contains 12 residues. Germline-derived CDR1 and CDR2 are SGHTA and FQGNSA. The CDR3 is CASSLAGSSQFF. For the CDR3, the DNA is TGTGCCAGCAGCCTAGCGGGCTCCTCTCAGTTCTTC.

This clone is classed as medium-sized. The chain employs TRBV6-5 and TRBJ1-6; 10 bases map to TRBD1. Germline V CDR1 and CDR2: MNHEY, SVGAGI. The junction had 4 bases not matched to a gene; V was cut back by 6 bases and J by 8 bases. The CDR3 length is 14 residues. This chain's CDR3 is CASRLGTGDSPLHF. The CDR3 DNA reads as TGTGCCAGCAGGTTGGGGACAGGGGATTCACCCCTCCACTTT.

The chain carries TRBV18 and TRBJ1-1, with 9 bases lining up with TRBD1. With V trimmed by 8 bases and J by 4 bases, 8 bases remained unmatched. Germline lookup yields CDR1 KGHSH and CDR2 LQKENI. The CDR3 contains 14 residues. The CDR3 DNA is TGTGCCAGCGAACAGGGGGCGCGGGGCACTGAAGCTTTCTTT. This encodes CASEQGARGTEAFF.

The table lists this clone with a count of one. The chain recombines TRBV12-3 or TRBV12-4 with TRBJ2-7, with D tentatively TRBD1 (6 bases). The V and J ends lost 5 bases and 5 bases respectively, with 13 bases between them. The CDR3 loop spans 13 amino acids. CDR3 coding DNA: TGTGCCAGCAGTCCCACAGGGCTCCACGAGCAGTACTTC. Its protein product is CASSPTGLHEQYF.

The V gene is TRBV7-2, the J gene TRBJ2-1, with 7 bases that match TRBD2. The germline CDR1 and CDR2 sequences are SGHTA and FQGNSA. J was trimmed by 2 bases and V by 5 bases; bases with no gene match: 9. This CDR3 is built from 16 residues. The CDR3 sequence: CASSHRGGRPYNEQFF. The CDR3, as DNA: TGTGCCAGCAGCCATAGGGGAGGGCGGCCCTACAATGAGCAGTTCTTC.